This T cell receptor beta chain is drawn from a study of T cells in Graves' hyperthyroidism and ophthalmopathy (dated by TCRdb to the late 2010s). With regard to the full study: Peripheral blood samples were taken at initial diagnosis, before any treatment was given. TCR V-J signatures able to tell the groups apart were searched for in a discovery cohort of 95 to 100 patients, of whom 40 to 45 had Graves' ophthalmopathy and 55 to 60 had stable Graves' hyperthyroidism. Whether ophthalmopathy could be predicted prospectively was tested in an independent validation cohort made up of 18 hyperthyroidism patients plus 17 patients who later progressed to ophthalmopathy. The approximately 90 discovery patients were divided at random into training and test sets in a 7:3 ratio. Thyroid tissue and blood T-cell repertoires from more than five Graves' hyperthyroidism patients were also compared in the study. After blood sampling, hyperthyroidism patients were treated with methimazole at a starting dose of 30 mg daily, and ophthalmopathy patients were treated with high-dose intravenous methylprednisolone. According to the paper, TCR Vbeta CDR3 sequencing was carried out on 135 peripheral blood samples, which came from some 41 ophthalmopathy, approximately 78 hyperthyroidism and roughly 17 progressor patients.

Points on this clonotype: Its cognate antigen has yet to be identified. Per-nucleotide qualities are absent, and no much larger clonotype sits a single base away.

Moderately to severely active disease, a Clinical Activity Score of at least 3, a NOSPECS grade of at least 4, and a duration under 3 months were present in ophthalmopathy patients. Exclusion was applied to patients with uncontrolled infections, other autoimmune diseases, pregnancy or lactation. Diagnoses were established on the basis of clinical symptoms, serum thyroxine and TRAb, thyroid ultrasound, and orbital computed tomography. PBMCs were isolated from roughly 10 ml of fresh peripheral blood by Ficoll-Paque density gradient centrifugation. Total RNA was extracted with Trizol reagent, and quality was checked on an Agilent 2100 Bioanalyzer. Study-wide findings and limitations: Most expanded thyroid clonotypes (frequency above 0.001) were also detected in blood, suggesting blood repertoires may reflect thyroid immune responses. No statistical method was used to set the sample size in advance, and investigators knew the group allocation. In validation, the model predicted progression to ophthalmopathy a median of roughly 6.1 months before onset, with over 60% sensitivity and roughly 72% specificity. A 13 V-J signature model separated ophthalmopathy from stable hyperthyroidism, with around 91% sensitivity and roughly 81% specificity in cross-validation and 80%/75% in testing.

Amplification of TCR beta CDR3 regions was carried out from RNA transcripts. For the first round of RT-PCR on the TCR CDR3, the HTBI primer set was used together with the Qiagen OneStep RT-PCR kit. The libraries were constructed in a second round of multiplex PCR and then size-selected and purified. The libraries were sequenced on an Illumina HiSeq2000 using paired-end 100 bp reads. The study's processing was this. SOAPnuke was used to process the raw data, with reads discarded if the reads contained adapters or uncalled bases, had a mean Phred below 15, or lacked an exact constant-primer or identifier match. High-quality paired reads were merged with COPE v1.2.5, and unique nucleotide sequences were defined as clonotypes. MiTCR v1.1 was used to align the clonotypes against IMGT TRBV, TRBD and TRBJ reference segments. Only V-J combinations with frequency above 0.0001, covering 99% to 99.2% of repertoires, were analysed. The TCS score was defined as F50 (clonal expansion) divided by E x V (chaos), with BLOSUM62-based TCRdist calculated between CDR3 peptides within each V-J. Welch's t-statistics and random forest reduced around 510 V-J features to under 15, which were used in a naive Bayes classifier (R e1071). Thyroid-blood repertoire similarity was quantified with the Morisita-Horn index. TCRdb redid the processing of the public reads, applying fastp at Q25 and MiXCR, and retained in-frame beta chains. CDR3 protein duplicates are merged, each entry listing the most common genes and DNA. The V and J calls and clone size are TCRdb's, not the authors'. The sample has 600,000 to 700,000 distinct CDR3 sequences on record, around 15% of them singletons. The ten most abundant clones make up around 4% of the sample.

Relative to germline, V is 6 bases shorter and J is 6 bases shorter, with 11 bases between their ends. The CDR3 holds 12 amino acids from the cysteine to the phenylalanine. CDR3 DNA only is kept here, 36 bases in frame from base 1. The CDR1 and CDR2 encoded by the germline V gene are SQVTM and ANQGSEA. The TCR originated in a woman aged 40 to 55 with Graves' ophthalmopathy. Sequencing was performed on blood. The chain employs TRBV29-1 and TRBJ2-2, with the D gene not clear enough to name. Here the CDR3 is given as CSVRWVAGELFF. The DNA is TGCAGCGTACGTTGGGTCGCCGGGGAGCTGTTTTTT.